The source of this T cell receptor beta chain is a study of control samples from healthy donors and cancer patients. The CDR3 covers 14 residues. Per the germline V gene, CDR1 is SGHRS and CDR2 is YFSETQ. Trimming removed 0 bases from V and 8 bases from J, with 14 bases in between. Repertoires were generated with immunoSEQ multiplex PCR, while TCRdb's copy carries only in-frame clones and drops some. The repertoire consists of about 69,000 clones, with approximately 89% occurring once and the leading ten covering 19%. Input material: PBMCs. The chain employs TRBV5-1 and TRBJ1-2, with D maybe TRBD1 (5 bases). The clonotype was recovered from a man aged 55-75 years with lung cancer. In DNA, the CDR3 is TGCGCCAGCAGCTTGGAGGGACGCCAAGACGGCTACACCTTC. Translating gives CASSLEGRQDGYTF.